This entry describes one T cell receptor beta chain. Its antigen remains unknown. The protocol was immunoSEQ multiplex PCR, while the TCRdb copy is restricted to in-frame clones and leaves out a portion. This table has about 50,000 clones, about 90% appearing once. This CDR3 contains 14 residues. The V gene lost 0 bases and the J gene lost 1 base, with 6 bases spanning the gap. The germline V gene has CDR1 SEHNR and CDR2 FQNEAQ (reference sequence). Blood CD4+ CD25-low CD127-high conventional T cells supplied the genomic DNA template. The data originate from a study of regulatory and conventional T cells in RAG deficiency. Study results and limitations: Compared with controls, unique Treg TCR beta sequences dropped roughly 100-fold in Omenn syndrome and CID/AS. Shannon entropy fell and Simpson indices rose in RAG-deficient patients.

These data were also filed under a second study, of regulatory T cells. That paper notes: The PCR used 52 TRBV and 13 TRBJ primers. In patients, unique TRB V-J pairs were restricted and V/J usage skewed, especially in Tregs.

Sequencing used CD4+ effector T cells sorted from blood. The chain is built from TRBV7-9 and TRBJ1-1; the D gene is possibly TRBD1 (6 bases). The source of this sequence is a human donor in good health. CDR3 bases: TGTGCCAGCAGCTTAGCGGACAGGAACACTGAAGCTTTCTTT. Residues: CASSLADRNTEAFF. The full variable domain, completed using reference TRBV7-9 and TRBJ1-1, is DTGVSQNPRHKITKRGQNVTFRCDPISEHNRLYWYRQTLGQGPEFLTYFQNEAQLEKSRLLSDRFSAERPKGSFSTLEIQRTEQGDSAMYLCASSLADRNTEAFFGQGTRLTVV.